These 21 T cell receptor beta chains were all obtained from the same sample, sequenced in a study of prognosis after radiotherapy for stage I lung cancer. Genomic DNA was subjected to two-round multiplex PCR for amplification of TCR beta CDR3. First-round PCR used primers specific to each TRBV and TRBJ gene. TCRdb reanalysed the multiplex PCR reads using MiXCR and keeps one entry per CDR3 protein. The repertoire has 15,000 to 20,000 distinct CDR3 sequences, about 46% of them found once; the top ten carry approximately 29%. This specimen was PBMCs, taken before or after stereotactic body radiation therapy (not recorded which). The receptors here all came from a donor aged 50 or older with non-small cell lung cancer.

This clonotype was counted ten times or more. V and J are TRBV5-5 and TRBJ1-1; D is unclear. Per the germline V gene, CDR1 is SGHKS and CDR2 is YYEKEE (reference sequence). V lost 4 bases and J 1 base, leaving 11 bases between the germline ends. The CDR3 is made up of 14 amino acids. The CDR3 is CASSPHGSNTEAFF. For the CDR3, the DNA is TGTGCCAGCAGCCCCCATGGGTCGAACACTGAAGCTTTCTTT.

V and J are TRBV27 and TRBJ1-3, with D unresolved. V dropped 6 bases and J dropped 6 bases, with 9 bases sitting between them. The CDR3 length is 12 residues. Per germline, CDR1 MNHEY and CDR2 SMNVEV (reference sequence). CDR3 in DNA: TGTGCCAGCAGAGCGACTGTAAACACCATATATTTT. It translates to CASRATVNTIYF.

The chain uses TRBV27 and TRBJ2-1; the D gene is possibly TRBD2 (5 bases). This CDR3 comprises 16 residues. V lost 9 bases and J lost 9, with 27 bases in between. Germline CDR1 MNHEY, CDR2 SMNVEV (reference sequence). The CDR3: CARLTIGRPPRIEQFF. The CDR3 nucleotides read TGTGCCAGACTGACTATTGGTAGACCTCCGAGGATTGAGCAGTTCTTC.

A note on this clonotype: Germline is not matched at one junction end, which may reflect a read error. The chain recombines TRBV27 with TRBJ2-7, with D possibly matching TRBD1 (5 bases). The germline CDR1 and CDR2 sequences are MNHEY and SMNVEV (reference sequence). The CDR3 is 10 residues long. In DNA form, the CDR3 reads TGTGCCTGCAGGGTCCACGAGCAGTACTTC. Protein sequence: CACRVHEQYF.

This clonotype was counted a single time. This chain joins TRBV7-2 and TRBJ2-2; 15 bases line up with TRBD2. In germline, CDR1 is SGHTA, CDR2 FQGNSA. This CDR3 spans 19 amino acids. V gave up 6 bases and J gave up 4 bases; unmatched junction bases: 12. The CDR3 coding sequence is TGTGCCAGCAGAGGGGGCGGACTAGCGGGAGGGACCGGCACCGGGGAGCTGTTTTTT. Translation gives CASRGGGLAGGTGTGELFF.

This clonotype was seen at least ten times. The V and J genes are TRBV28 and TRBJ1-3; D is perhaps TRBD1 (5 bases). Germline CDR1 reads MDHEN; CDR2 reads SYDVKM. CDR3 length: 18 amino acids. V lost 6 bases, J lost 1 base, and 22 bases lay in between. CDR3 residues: CASSPFWDPRGSGNTIYF. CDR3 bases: TGTGCCAGCAGCCCTTTTTGGGACCCTCGGGGGTCTGGAAACACCATATATTTT.

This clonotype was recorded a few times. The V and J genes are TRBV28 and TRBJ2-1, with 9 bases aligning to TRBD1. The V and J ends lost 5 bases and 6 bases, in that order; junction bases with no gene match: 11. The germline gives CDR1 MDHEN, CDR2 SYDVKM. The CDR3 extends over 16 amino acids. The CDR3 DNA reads TGTGCCAGCAGTCTAGGGACAGGGAATCCCCTCAATGAGCAGTTCTTC. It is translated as CASSLGTGNPLNEQFF. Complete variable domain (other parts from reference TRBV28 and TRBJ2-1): DVKVTQSSRYLVKRTGEKVFLECVQDMDHENMFWYRQDPGLGLRLIYFSYDVKMKEKGDIPEGYSVSREKKERFSLILESASTNQTSMYLCASSLGTGNPLNEQFFGPGTRLTVL.

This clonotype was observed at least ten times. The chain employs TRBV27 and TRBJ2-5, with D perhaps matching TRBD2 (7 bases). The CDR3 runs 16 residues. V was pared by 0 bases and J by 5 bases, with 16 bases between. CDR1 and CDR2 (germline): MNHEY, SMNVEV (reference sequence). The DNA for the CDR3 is TGTGCCAGCAGTTTATCGGGGGGGCGCGTCCGGGAGACCCAGTACTTC. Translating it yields CASSLSGGRVRETQYF.

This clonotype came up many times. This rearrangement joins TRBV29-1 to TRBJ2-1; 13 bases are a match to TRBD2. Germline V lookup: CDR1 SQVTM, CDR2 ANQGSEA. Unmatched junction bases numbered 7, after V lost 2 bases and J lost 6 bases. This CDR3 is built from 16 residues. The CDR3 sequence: CSVENNRLAGGNEQFF. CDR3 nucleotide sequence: TGCAGCGTTGAAAACAATCGACTAGCGGGAGGCAATGAGCAGTTCTTC.

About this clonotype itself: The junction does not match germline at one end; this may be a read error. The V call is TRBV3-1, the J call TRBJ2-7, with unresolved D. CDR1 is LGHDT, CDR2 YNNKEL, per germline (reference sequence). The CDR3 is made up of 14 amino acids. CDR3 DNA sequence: TGTGCCAGCAGCCAAGAGGGCGGTAGCTACGAGCGGTACTTC. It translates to CASSQEGGSYERYF.

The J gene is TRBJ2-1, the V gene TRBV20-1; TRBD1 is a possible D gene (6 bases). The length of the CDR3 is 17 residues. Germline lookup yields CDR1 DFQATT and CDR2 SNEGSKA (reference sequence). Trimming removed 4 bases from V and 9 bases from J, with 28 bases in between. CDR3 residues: CSANRRGGARGISEQFF. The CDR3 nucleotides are TGCAGTGCTAACCGTCGGGGTGGGGCCAGGGGTATTAGTGAGCAGTTCTTC.

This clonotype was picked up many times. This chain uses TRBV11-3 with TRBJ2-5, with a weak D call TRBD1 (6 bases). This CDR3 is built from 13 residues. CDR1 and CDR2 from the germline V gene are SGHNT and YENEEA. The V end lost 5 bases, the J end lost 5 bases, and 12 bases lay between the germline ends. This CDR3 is CASSTNRVETQYF. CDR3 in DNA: TGTGCCAGCAGCACGAACAGGGTGGAGACCCAGTACTTC.

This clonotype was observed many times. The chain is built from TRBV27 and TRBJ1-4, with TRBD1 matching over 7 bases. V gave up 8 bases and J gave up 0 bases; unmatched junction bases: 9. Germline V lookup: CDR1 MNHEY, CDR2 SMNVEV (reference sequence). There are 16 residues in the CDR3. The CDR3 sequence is CASAPFGTATNEKLFF. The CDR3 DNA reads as TGTGCCAGCGCGCCATTCGGGACAGCAACTAATGAAAAACTGTTTTTT.

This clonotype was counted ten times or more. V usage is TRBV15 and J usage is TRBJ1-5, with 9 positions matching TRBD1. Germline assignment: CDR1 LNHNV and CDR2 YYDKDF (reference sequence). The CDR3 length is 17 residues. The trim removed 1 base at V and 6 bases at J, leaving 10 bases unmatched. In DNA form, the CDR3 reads TGTGCCACCAGCAGAGTGGGGGGACAGGGAGAGAGTCAGCCCCAGCATTTT. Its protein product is CATSRVGGQGESQPQHF.

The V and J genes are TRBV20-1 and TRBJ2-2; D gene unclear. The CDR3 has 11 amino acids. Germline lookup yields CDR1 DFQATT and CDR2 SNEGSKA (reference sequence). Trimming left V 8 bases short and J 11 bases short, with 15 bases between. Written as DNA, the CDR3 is TGCAGTTCCACCACGGTCGGCGAGCTGTTTTTT. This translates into CSSTTVGELFF.

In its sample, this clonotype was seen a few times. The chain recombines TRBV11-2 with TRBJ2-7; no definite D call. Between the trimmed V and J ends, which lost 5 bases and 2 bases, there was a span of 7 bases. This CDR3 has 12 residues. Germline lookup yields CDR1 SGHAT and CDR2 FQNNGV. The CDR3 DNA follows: TGTGCCAGCAGCCCCGGACCCTACGAGCAGTACTTC. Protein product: CASSPGPYEQYF.

The DNA of the CDR3 is TGTGCCATCAGTGAGTCCGAGGACTCCTACGAGCAGTACTTC. The encoded protein is CAISESEDSYEQYF. The V and J genes are TRBV10-3 and TRBJ2-7; no definite D call. V lost 0 bases and J 0 bases, leaving 6 bases between the germline ends. The germline V gene has CDR1 ENHRY and CDR2 SYGVKD. The length of the CDR3 is 14 residues.

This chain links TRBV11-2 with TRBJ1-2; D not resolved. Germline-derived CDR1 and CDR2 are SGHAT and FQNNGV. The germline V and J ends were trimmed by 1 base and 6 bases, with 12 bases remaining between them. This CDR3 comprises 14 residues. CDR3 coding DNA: TGTGCCAGCAGCTTAGTTGGGGAAAAGGATGGCTACACCTTC. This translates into CASSLVGEKDGYTF. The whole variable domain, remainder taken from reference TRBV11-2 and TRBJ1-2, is EAGVAQSPRYKIIEKRQSVAFWCNPISGHATLYWYQQILGQGPKLLIQFQNNGVVDDSQLPKDRFSAERLKGVDSTLKIQPAKLEDSAVYLCASSLVGEKDGYTFGSGTRLTVV.

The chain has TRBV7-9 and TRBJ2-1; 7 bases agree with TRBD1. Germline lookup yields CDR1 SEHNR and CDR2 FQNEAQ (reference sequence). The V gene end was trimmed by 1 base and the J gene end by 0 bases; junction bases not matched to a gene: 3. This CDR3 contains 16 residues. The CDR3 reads CASSLDRGISYNEQFF. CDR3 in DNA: TGTGCCAGCAGCTTAGACAGGGGTATCTCCTACAATGAGCAGTTCTTC.

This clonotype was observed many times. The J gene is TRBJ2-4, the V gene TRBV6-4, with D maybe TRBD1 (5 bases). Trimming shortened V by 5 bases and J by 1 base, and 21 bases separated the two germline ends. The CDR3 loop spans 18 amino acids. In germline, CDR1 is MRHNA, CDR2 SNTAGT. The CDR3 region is CASSPRQHTEAAKNIQYF. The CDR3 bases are TGTGCCAGCAGTCCCCGACAGCATACTGAGGCGGCCAAAAACATTCAGTACTTC.

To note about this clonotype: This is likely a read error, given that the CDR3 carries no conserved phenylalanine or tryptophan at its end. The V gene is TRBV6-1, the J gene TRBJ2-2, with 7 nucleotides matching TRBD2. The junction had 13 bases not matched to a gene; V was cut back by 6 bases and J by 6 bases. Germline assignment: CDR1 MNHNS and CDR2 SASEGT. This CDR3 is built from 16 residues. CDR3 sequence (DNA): TGTGCCAGCAGACCGACTAGCTGGAGGGACGCCGGGGAGCTGTTTTCT. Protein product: CASRPTSWRDAGELFS.